These T cell receptor beta chains were read from a single sample in a study of blood T cells in healthy people across ages. TCRdb re-analysed the 5' RACE reads in MiXCR, keeping a single row per CDR3 protein. The data show some 1.7 million distinct CDR3 sequences, roughly 27% seen once. The sample was blood. The receptors here all came from a woman aged 30 to 39 in good health. The CDR3 runs from the conserved cysteine through the conserved F or W. D genes are given only for firm matches. Some rows have no size entry. The others give once, few or many, or a class for an expanded clone.

>few|TRBD1|TRBV4-1|TRBJ1-6
TGCGCCAGCAGACATACTGACAGGGACTATTCACCCCTCCACTTT
CASRHTDRDYSPLHF
>many|.|TRBV18|TRBJ2-5
TGTGCCAGCTCATTAAGGAGGGACCAAGAGACCCAGTACTTC
CASSLRRDQETQYF
>few|TRBD1|TRBV18|TRBJ2-7
TGTGCCAGCGCCCTTTCCGGGACAGGGGTGTGGGACGAGCAGTACTTC
CASALSGTGVWDEQYF
>.|.|TRBV19|TRBJ1-4
TGTGCCAGTCGCTTCGGGGGATCAAATGAAAAACTGTTTTTT
CASRFGGSNEKLFF
>.|.|TRBV5-1|TRBJ2-6
TGCGCCAGCAGCTCCGAGACAGGCCCTGGGGCCAACGTCCTGACTTTC
CASSSETGPGANVLTF
>few|TRBD1|TRBV28|TRBJ2-7
TGTGCCAGCAGCTACCAGGGACAGTCCTACGAGCGGTACTTC
CASSYQGQSYERYF
>.|TRBD2|TRBV3-1|TRBJ2-5
TGTGCCAGCAGAAGAGCGGGAGCCCGGCATGACAATGAGCAGTACTTC
CASRRAGARHDNEQYF
>many|.|TRBV7-2|TRBJ2-7
TGTGCCAGCAGCTTAGGTAGCAGACCCTACGAGCAGTACTTC
CASSLGSRPYEQYF
>few|TRBD2|TRBV10-3|TRBJ2-1
TGTGCCATCAGTGACGGGACTAGGAACAATGAGCAGTTCTTC
CAISDGTRNNEQFF
>few|.|TRBV20-1|TRBJ2-7
TGCAGTGCCCGTGGGAGGCGAGGTGGGGGTCCGGGTTCCGAGCAGTACTTC
CSARGRRGGGPGSEQYF
>.|.|TRBV13|TRBJ2-4
TGTGCCAGCAGCTCAAGATCGTTAGCCAAAAACATTCAGTACTTC
CASSSRSLAKNIQYF
>.|.|TRBV5-1|TRBJ2-3
TGCGCCAGCAGCTTAGGCATTAGCACAGATACGCATTATTTT
CASSLGISTDTHYF
>.|.|TRBV7-2|TRBJ1-4
TGTGCCAGCAGCTTAGCTGGGAGGAGCTTAAATGAAAAACTGTTTTTT
CASSLAGRSLNEKLFF
>many|.|TRBV7-9|TRBJ2-5
TGTGCCAGCAGCCCCGCAGGGATCGGAGCGAGAGAGACCCAGTACTTC
CASSPAGIGARETQYF
>many|TRBD1|TRBV12-3/TRBV12-4|TRBJ2-1
TGTGCCAGCAGTTTAGGGGACAGGTTCCATGAGCAGTTCTTC
CASSLGDRFHEQFF
>.|.|TRBV13|TRBJ2-7
TGTGCCAGCAGCTTCCCTGGGGCGGACCGGGACGAGCAGTACTTC
CASSFPGADRDEQYF
>few|.|TRBV12-3/TRBV12-4|TRBJ2-2
TGTGCCAGCAGGGACAGAAGCACCGGGGAGCTGTTTTTT
CASRDRSTGELFF
>few|.|TRBV7-9|TRBJ2-5
TGTGCCAGCAGCTTAGGGGAGACAGTCCAAGAGACCCAGTACTTC
CASSLGETVQETQYF